The next 8 T cell receptor beta chains were all read from a single sample in a study of tumor-infiltrating lymphocytes in primary liver carcinoma. Bulk tissue was left unsorted, and RNA and DNA were co-extracted from 20-30 mg of it. A constant-region primer served to make TCR beta cDNA from about 530 ng total RNA. Three nested multiplex PCR rounds, a slightly modified ARM-PCR, produced the libraries for TCR beta. Rounds one and two of PCR, each of 10 cycles, were primed with TRBV1-TRBV30 forward primers and a C-beta reverse primer. MiXCR was run by TCRdb on the multiplex PCR reads, yielding one entry per CDR3 protein. The table records tens of thousands of distinct CDR3 sequences, roughly four fifths of them present only once. Sequenced input: liver tumor tissue from sampling region 5. Subset described: tumor region T5, tumor centre. Receptors were obtained from a woman aged 25 to 39 with primary liver carcinoma and hepatitis B virus infection.

Points on this clonotype: One end of the junction fails to match germline, which may point to a read error. The chain uses TRBV4-1 and TRBJ1-5; tentative D call: TRBD1 (5 bases). The CDR3 is 15 amino acids. CDR1 and CDR2 from the germline V gene are MGHRA and YSYEKL. Here the CDR3 reads CASSSQWAGRQPQHF. In DNA, the CDR3 is TGCGCCAGCAGCTCCCAATGGGCAGGGCGGCAACCCCAGCATTTC.

Only one count was recorded for this clonotype. The CDR3 carries no conserved terminal phenylalanine or tryptophan, so it likely arises from a read error. The limits of the CDR3 on the DNA are not certain, so only TCRdb's listed CDR3 is given. The V gene is TRBV11-2, the J gene TRBJ2-2. The CDR3 sequence runs 12 residues, both termini included. Per germline, CDR1 SGHAT and CDR2 FQNNGV. The CDR3 region is CAGSAEYGGLFV.

As regards this clonotype: It may be a read error: a sequence one base away is much more abundant. The chain couples TRBV9 to TRBJ2-1, with no clear D. This CDR3 spans 12 amino acids. The germline gives CDR1 SGDLS, CDR2 YYNGEE. For the CDR3, the DNA is TGTGCCAGCATCGTATCTGACAATGAGCAGTTCTTC. This gives the protein CASIVSDNEQFF. Full variable domain (rest looked up from reference TRBV9 and TRBJ2-1): DSGVTQTPKHLITATGQRVTLRCSPRSGDLSVYWYQQSLDQGLQFLIQYYNGEERAKGNILERFSAQQFPDLHSELNLSSLELGDSALYFCASIVSDNEQFFGPGTRLTVL.

Remarks on this clonotype: The junction departs from germline at one end; a sequencing error may be responsible. CDR3 nucleotides: TGTGCCAGCAGCTTCGAACAGACTACCTATGAGCAATACTTC. Its protein product is CASSFEQTTYEQYF. The chain is built from TRBV5-5 and TRBJ2-7, with TRBD2 as a possible D gene (5 bases). The length of the CDR3 is 14 residues. The germline gives CDR1 SGHKS, CDR2 YYEKEE (reference sequence).

This clonotype counts as medium-sized. The J gene is TRBJ1-2, the V gene TRBV6-2 or TRBV6-3; D gene unclear. CDR3 length: 13 residues. With 5 bases removed from V and 7 bases from J, the gap between germline ends came to 14 bases. CDR1 is MNHEY, CDR2 SVGEGT, per germline. The CDR3 nucleotides read TGTGCCAGCAGTCCTGACGACATTGGTGGCTACACCTTC. Its protein is CASSPDDIGGYTF.

A word on this clonotype: At one of its ends the junction is not consistent with the germline gene, which may arise from a read error. The chain recombines TRBV11-2 with TRBJ2-7; 8 bases match TRBD2. The CDR3 sequence is 13 residues long. Germline V gives CDR1 SGHAT, CDR2 FQNNGV. The DNA of the CDR3 is TGTGCAAGCAGTCCTCCGGGGGGGTACGAGCAGTACTTC. This encodes CASSPPGGYEQYF. The full variable domain, in which reference TRBV11-2 and TRBJ2-7 provide the parts outside the CDR3, is EAGVAQSPRYKIIEKRQSVAFWCNPISGHATLYWYQQILGQGPKLLIQFQNNGVVDDSQLPKDRFSAERLKGVDSTLKIQPAKLEDSAVYLCASSPPGGYEQYFGPGTRLTVT.

In regard to this clonotype: One end of the junction is discordant with germline, which a read error may explain. The chain joins TRBV7-8 to TRBJ2-2; 7 nucleotides align to TRBD2. Germline assignment: CDR1 SGHVS and CDR2 FQNEAQ. This CDR3 comprises 17 residues. CDR3 sequence (DNA): TGTGCCAGCAGCCTCAGGACTAGAGGGAGTGGGACCGCGGAGCTGTTTTTT. Residues: CASSLRTRGSGTAELFF.

The V call is TRBV11-2, the J call TRBJ2-5, with 9 bases that match TRBD1. The ends lost 7 bases at V and 3 bases at J; junction bases unmatched: 9. The CDR3 loop spans 15 amino acids. The germline gives CDR1 SGHAT, CDR2 FQNNGV. The chain's CDR3 is CASTRTGGAKETQYF. In nucleotides, the CDR3 is TGTGCCAGCACAAGAACAGGGGGCGCGAAAGAGACCCAGTACTTC.